Following are 16 T cell receptor beta chains from one sample sequenced in a study of cytomegalovirus exposure and HLA in healthy donors. PCR amplification relied on 60 Vbeta primers (plus 13 Jbeta primers). Repertoires were generated with immunoSEQ multiplex PCR, while TCRdb's copy carries only in-frame clones and drops some. The sample has around 170,000 clones, around 68% seen once. Sequencing was done on a sample of PBMCs. These receptors originate from a girl between 5 and 17 years old in good health and CMV-seronegative.

The genes are TRBV5-1 and TRBJ2-1, with D unresolved. Germline-derived CDR1 and CDR2 are SGHRS and YFSETQ. Between the trimmed V and J ends, which lost 4 bases and 6 bases, there was a span of 8 bases. The CDR3 contains 12 residues. CDR3: CASSPSINEQFF. DNA for the CDR3: TGCGCCAGCAGCCCGAGCATCAATGAGCAGTTCTTC. The whole variable domain, remainder taken from reference TRBV5-1 and TRBJ2-1, is KAGVTQTPRYLIKTRGQQVTLSCSPISGHRSVSWYQQTPGQGLQFLFEYFSETQRNKGNFPGRFSGRQFSNSRSEMNVSTLELGDSALYLCASSPSINEQFFGPGTRLTVL.

This sequence joins TRBV10-3 and TRBJ1-1; 7 bases match TRBD1. CDR1 and CDR2 from the germline V gene are ENHRY and SYGVKD. This CDR3 is 11 amino acids long. V was pared by 6 bases and J by 7 bases, with 2 bases of the junction left unmatched. Here the CDR3 reads CAIRRDSEAFF. The CDR3 region has the DNA TGTGCCATCAGAAGGGACAGTGAAGCTTTCTTT.

In its sample, this clone was seen a few times. The chain is built from TRBV11-2 and TRBJ1-2; no definite D call. CDR1 is SGHAT, CDR2 FQNNGV, per germline. CDR3 length: 11 amino acids. Trimming took off 5 bases at V and 8 bases at J, with 9 bases between the two ends. The CDR3 is CASSPGRGYTF. In DNA, the CDR3 is TGTGCCAGCAGCCCCGGCAGGGGCTACACCTTC.

The chain uses TRBV2 and TRBJ2-3, with 8 bases lining up with TRBD1. Trimming cost V 6 bases and J 7 bases; bases outside gene matches: 9. In germline, CDR1 is SNHLY, CDR2 FYNNEI. The CDR3 runs to 14 residues. Written as DNA, the CDR3 is TGTGCCAGCAGAGGGACAGGAGGACACAATACGCAGTATTTT. This gives the protein CASRGTGGHNTQYF.

This chain joins TRBV10-3 and TRBJ1-1; 10 nucleotides match TRBD1. Germline V gene lookup returns CDR1 ENHRY and CDR2 SYGVKD. V was pared by 5 bases and J by 0 bases, with 6 bases of the junction left unmatched. This CDR3 has 16 amino acids. CDR3: CAISHGTGAMNTEAFF. The CDR3 DNA is TGTGCCATCAGTCATGGGACAGGGGCAATGAACACTGAAGCTTTCTTT.

The chain couples TRBV30 to TRBJ2-5; D gene uncertain. The CDR3 has 15 amino acids. Germline values: CDR1 GTSNPN, CDR2 SVGIG (reference sequence). Trimming left V 1 base short and J 3 bases short, with 15 bases between. In nucleotides, the CDR3 is TGTGCCTGGAGTGCCGGATGGCCCCGGGAAGAGACCCAGTACTTC. Translated, it gives CAWSAGWPREETQYF.

V usage is TRBV29-1 and J usage is TRBJ2-5, with TRBD2 matching over 10 bases. Unmatched junction bases numbered 7, after V lost 7 bases and J lost 2 bases. The CDR3 is made up of 14 amino acids. Per the germline V gene, CDR1 is SQVTM and CDR2 is ANQGSEA. The CDR3 loop reads CSAGASGGQETQYF. The CDR3 DNA is TGCAGCGCTGGGGCTAGCGGGGGACAAGAGACCCAGTACTTC.

This clone showed up just once. V gene TRBV6-5 combines with J gene TRBJ1-2; 7 bases fit TRBD1. Germline V gene data show CDR1 as MNHEY and CDR2 as SVGAGI. The CDR3 is made up of 12 amino acids. J gave up 12 bases and V 2 bases, and 6 bases lay outside the gene matches. The CDR3 sequence: CASSYPSGQNTF. The CDR3 nucleotides are TGTGCCAGCAGTTACCCGTCGGGACAGAACACCTTC.

This chain joins TRBV5-1 and TRBJ2-5; 12 nucleotides agree with TRBD2. CDR1 is SGHRS, CDR2 YFSETQ, per germline. Trimming took 0 bases from V and 4 from J; bases not matched to a gene: 7. This CDR3 has 17 residues. DNA of the CDR3: TGCGCCAGCAGCTTGGTTCCTAGCGGGGGGGCTTCAGAGACCCAGTACTTC. This gives the protein CASSLVPSGGASETQYF.

The rearrangement uses TRBV2 and TRBJ1-2; D possibly corresponds to TRBD1 (5 bases). Germline V gene sequence: CDR1 SNHLY, CDR2 FYNNEI. The CDR3 is 14 residues long. Trimming removed 0 bases at V and 4 bases at J, with 9 bases between. The CDR3 nucleotides are TGTGCCAGCAGTGAAGCGCCAGGGTCCTATGGCTACACCTTC. Translation: CASSEAPGSYGYTF.

The rearrangement joins TRBV12-2 to TRBJ2-1; TRBD2 is the table's D call and was not checked against the DNA. TRBV12-2 is a known pseudogene. This CDR3 spans 18 amino acids. The CDR3 sequence: CASRLALLLAGGLNEQFF. The CDR3 region has the DNA TGTGCAAGTCGCTTAGCCCTTTTACTAGCGGGGGGGCTCAATGAGCAGTTCTTC.

This CDR3 is CASTLAGGGQETQYF. The CDR3 bases are TGCGCCAGCACCCTCGCGGGTGGGGGGCAAGAGACCCAGTACTTC. This chain joins TRBV5-1 and TRBJ2-5; TRBD2 is a possible D gene (6 bases). V was shortened by 6 bases and J by 2 bases, with 17 bases between the two germline ends. There are 15 residues in the CDR3. Germline assignment: CDR1 SGHRS and CDR2 YFSETQ.

The chain couples TRBV30 to TRBJ1-4; D perhaps matches TRBD1 (6 bases). Germline V lookup: CDR1 GTSNPN, CDR2 SVGIG (reference sequence). The CDR3 consists of 15 residues. The ends were cut back, 0 bases at V and 8 bases at J, with 16 bases in the middle. CDR3 residues: CAWSVKGELREKLFF. Written as DNA, the CDR3 is TGTGCCTGGAGTGTAAAGGGGGAGCTACGGGAAAAACTGTTTTTT.

The V and J genes are TRBV27 and TRBJ2-7; maybe TRBD2 (5 bases). The CDR3 is 14 residues long. V was trimmed by 3 bases and J by 1 base, leaving 10 bases between them. CDR1 is MNHEY, CDR2 SMNVEV, per germline (reference sequence). The CDR3 DNA is TGTGCCAGCAGTTTTTCACGGACTTCCTACGAGCAGTACTTC. It specifies CASSFSRTSYEQYF.

The rearrangement links TRBV7-9 to TRBJ1-2, with 8 bases identical to TRBD1. The CDR3 covers 15 residues. V was clipped by 5 bases and J by 0 bases; unmatched bases: 5. Germline values: CDR1 SEHNR, CDR2 FQNEAQ (reference sequence). CDR3 coding DNA: TGTGCCAGCAGCCGGGACAGGCTAACTAACTATGGCTACACCTTC. As protein: CASSRDRLTNYGYTF.

This clone was counted only a few times. The V and J genes are TRBV6-6 and TRBJ1-1, with D unclear. Trimming took off 6 bases at V and 8 bases at J, with 19 bases between the two ends. This CDR3 is built from 14 residues. Germline CDR1 is MNHNY and CDR2 is SVGAGI (reference sequence). This CDR3 reads CASSSGGFNEEAFF. The CDR3 DNA reads as TGTGCCAGCAGCTCCGGAGGGTTCAACGAAGAAGCTTTCTTT.